This is a list of T cell receptor beta chains from one sample in a study of cytomegalovirus exposure and HLA in healthy donors. Measured with immunoSEQ multiplex PCR; TCRdb has only the in-frame clones, and not every one. Its listing shows around 35,000 clones. Sequencing was carried out using PBMCs. The receptors derive from a woman aged 40 to 50 in good health and CMV-seropositive. Each CDR3 is given with its conserved first and last residue. A D gene is named only where the DNA matches it firmly. Rows may omit the clone size; those that give it use once, few, many or a size class.

cdr3_length	v_call	j_call	d_call	clone_size	cdr3_aa	cdr3_nt
15	TRBV7-3	TRBJ2-5	-	-	CASSPEAGTRETQYF	TGTGCCAGCAGCCCAGAAGCCGGGACAAGGGAGACCCAGTACTTC
14	TRBV7-6	TRBJ2-1	-	-	CASSPRGGTNEQFF	TGTGCCAGCAGCCCCAGGGGAGGGACCAATGAGCAGTTCTTC
11	TRBV7-9	TRBJ1-1	-	-	CASSQQVEAFF	TGTGCCAGCAGCCAACAGGTTGAAGCTTTCTTT
16	TRBV4-2	TRBJ1-1	TRBD1	-	CASSQGEGTGDTEAFF	TGTGCCAGCAGCCAAGGTGAAGGGACAGGGGACACTGAAGCTTTCTTT
13	TRBV7-9	TRBJ1-1	-	-	CASSSMGGTEAFF	TGTGCCAGCAGCTCCATGGGGGGCACTGAAGCTTTCTTT
15	TRBV10-3	TRBJ1-2	TRBD1	-	CAISGGTDRRYGYTF	TGTGCCATCAGTGGGGGGACAGACAGGCGGTATGGCTACACCTTC
12	TRBV10-3	TRBJ2-2	-	-	CATGFWSGELFF	TGTGCCACCGGTTTTTGGTCCGGGGAGCTGTTTTTT
13	TRBV10-2	TRBJ2-1	-	medium-sized	CASSESEFREQFF	TGCGCCAGCAGTGAGTCTGAGTTTCGTGAGCAGTTCTTC
16	TRBV28	TRBJ1-2	TRBD1	-	CASSPRQGATGFGYTF	TGTGCCAGCAGCCCACGACAGGGGGCTACGGGGTTTGGCTACACCTTC
16	TRBV4-3	TRBJ2-4	-	-	CASSQDSLVPKNIQYF	TGCGCCAGCAGCCAAGATTCACTAGTACCCAAAAACATTCAGTACTTC
16	TRBV5-1	TRBJ2-1	TRBD1	-	CASSLGGTGEGNEQFF	TGCGCCAGCAGCTTGGGAGGGACAGGGGAGGGCAATGAGCAGTTCTTC
16	TRBV6-5	TRBJ1-2	-	-	CASSYLVPGESYGYTF	TGTGCCAGCAGTTATCTTGTGCCAGGGGAATCTTACGGCTACACCTTC
16	TRBV19	TRBJ2-2	TRBD1	-	CASSVGTGGASGELFF	TGTGCCAGTAGTGTCGGGACAGGGGGCGCTTCCGGGGAGCTGTTTTTT
11	TRBV6-1	TRBJ1-3	-	-	CASTTPNTIYF	TGTGCCAGCACCACTCCCAACACCATATATTTT
14	TRBV5-1	TRBJ2-1	TRBD2	-	CASSGGSLPNEQFF	TGCGCCAGCAGTGGCGGGAGCCTCCCCAATGAGCAGTTCTTC
15	TRBV7-2	TRBJ2-3	-	-	CASSPDSLGTDTQYF	TGTGCCAGCAGCCCGGACTCCCTAGGTACAGATACGCAGTATTTT
18	TRBV19	TRBJ2-1	TRBD2	-	CASRNIVGGGVRRNEQFF	TGTGCCAGTAGGAACATAGTCGGCGGGGGGGTCCGACGCAATGAGCAGTTCTTC
16	TRBV7-2	TRBJ2-1	TRBD2	-	CASTPNGLARYNEQFF	TGTGCCAGCACCCCAAACGGACTAGCGAGATACAATGAGCAGTTCTTC
17	TRBV7-9	TRBJ2-5	TRBD2	-	CASSRTSGGKYQETQYF	TGTGCCAGCAGCCGGACTAGCGGGGGGAAGTACCAAGAGACCCAGTACTTC
13	TRBV5-4	TRBJ2-2	-	-	CASSFQNTGELFF	TGTGCCAGCAGCTTCCAGAACACCGGGGAGCTGTTTTTT
18	TRBV5-3	TRBJ2-1	-	-	CARSRPNFDRVGGNEQFF	TGTGCCAGAAGCCGCCCGAATTTCGACAGGGTGGGAGGCAATGAGCAGTTCTTC
17	TRBV5-1	TRBJ1-3	-	-	CASSLTPSQGYGNTIYF	TGCGCCAGCAGCTTAACCCCATCACAGGGATATGGAAACACCATATATTTT
17	TRBV4-1	TRBJ1-2	TRBD1	-	CASSQDWGTGGAGGYTF	TGCGCCAGCAGCCAAGATTGGGGGACAGGGGGCGCCGGTGGCTACACCTTC
16	TRBV5-4	TRBJ2-7	-	-	CASSLVAGGGRHEQYF	TGTGCCAGCAGCTTGGTTGCTGGGGGCGGACGCCACGAGCAGTACTTC
16	TRBV5-1	TRBJ2-3	-	-	CASSLFSGRSTDTQYF	TGCGCCAGCAGCTTGTTTTCGGGTCGATCGACAGATACGCAGTATTTT
11	TRBV29-1	TRBJ2-7	-	-	CSVATGYEQYF	TGCAGCGTCGCTACGGGGTACGAGCAGTACTTC
12	TRBV2	TRBJ1-2	-	-	CASSTENYGYTF	TGTGCCAGCAGTACTGAGAACTATGGCTACACCTTC
16	TRBV11-3	TRBJ2-2	TRBD2	-	CASSTGLAGNTGELFF	TGTGCCAGCAGCACCGGACTAGCGGGTAACACCGGGGAGCTGTTTTTT
13	TRBV19	TRBJ1-1	-	-	CASRTGPNTEAFF	TGTGCCAGTAGAACGGGTCCGAACACTGAAGCTTTCTTT
15	TRBV7-9	TRBJ2-1	TRBD1	-	CASSGPGDRRGEQFF	TGTGCCAGCAGCGGCCCAGGGGACAGGCGGGGTGAGCAGTTCTTC
16	TRBV29-1	TRBJ2-1	TRBD1	-	CSGEGGQFSMANEQFF	TGCAGCGGGGAAGGGGGCCAGTTTAGTATGGCCAATGAGCAGTTCTTC
14	TRBV15	TRBJ1-1	-	-	CATSRDHTREEAFF	TGTGCCACCAGCAGAGATCATACGAGGGAGGAAGCTTTCTTT
13	TRBV27	TRBJ1-4	TRBD1	medium-sized	CASSQGGREKLFF	TGTGCCAGCAGTCAGGGGGGTAGGGAAAAACTGTTTTTT
14	TRBV25-1	TRBJ2-5	-	-	CASSVAGAGETQYF	TGTGCCAGCAGTGTCGCAGGGGCGGGAGAGACCCAGTACTTC
15	TRBV30	TRBJ1-4	TRBD1	-	CAWSVGDRRGEKLFF	TGTGCCTGGAGTGTAGGGGACAGGAGGGGTGAAAAACTGTTTTTT